This T cell receptor beta chain was sequenced during a study of blood T cell repertoires in COVID-19. Across the study: PBMCs, B-cell-depleted T cells, or T cells provided the cDNA or gDNA that made up the material.

Original processing notes: Reference gene primer amplification gave estimated nucleated cell counts. Assay used: immunoSEQ multiplex PCR; TCRdb lists only in-frame clones, some missing. The D gene and trimming were derived from the DNA, and the V and J assignments and clone size from that table. The sample holds roughly 500,000 clones, roughly nine tenths seen once. One Seattle source followed patients from active infection through their disease course. This clone was found once. The specimen sequenced was peripheral blood. This receptor was obtained from a man younger than 35 with COVID-19, enrolled during active disease.

CDR3 DNA: TGTGCCAGCAGTTCGTTACTAGCGGGGGGGCACGAGACCCAGTACTTC. Translation gives CASSSLLAGGHETQYF. The gene calls are TRBV27 and TRBJ2-5; TRBD2 matches at 13 bases. The length of the CDR3 is 16 residues. V dropped 4 bases and J dropped 5; count of bases not matched to a gene: 7. The germline CDR1 and CDR2 sequences are MNHEY and SMNVEV (reference sequence).